This entry concerns a single TCR beta chain. What it binds is not known. Sequencing used immunoSEQ multiplex PCR; TCRdb keeps in-frame clones, though not all of them. This table holds roughly 77,000 clones, approximately 92% found once. V was shortened by 1 base and J by 6 bases, with 9 bases between the two germline ends. CDR1 and CDR2 from the germline V gene are LNHNV and YYDKDF (reference sequence). The CDR3 sequence is 13 residues long. This record belongs to a study of T cell responses to AZD1222 COVID-19 vaccine. Study-wide points: At baseline, just a handful of AZD1222 recipients tested seropositive.

This clonotype originated in an adult who received the AZD1222 COVID-19 vaccine. This chain joins TRBV15 and TRBJ1-2, with D unresolved. Sequences were derived from peripheral blood, sampled 28 days after the second AZD1222 dose. The CDR3 nucleotides are TGTGCCACCAGCAGAGGGGTGACTAATGGCTACACCTTC. Translating gives CATSRGVTNGYTF.